This T cell receptor (beta chain) was retrieved from a study of CD8 T cells in Susac syndrome. On the study more broadly: At the time their blood was drawn, patients with Susac syndrome were either therapy-naive, on corticosteroids (with some of them also receiving intravenous immunoglobulin), or on intravenous immunoglobulin alone.

The CDR3 contains 15 residues. Trimming left V 3 bases short and J 3 bases short, with 12 bases between. CDR1 is MNHNS, CDR2 SASEGT, per germline. The RNA, about 0.5 to 1 ug, was put through reverse transcription using random hexamers. MiXCR, applied by TCRdb to the immunoSEQ multiplex PCR reads, yields one record per CDR3 protein. The table lists about 190,000 distinct CDR3 sequences, roughly 94% of them singletons. Overall study results and limits: The peak of CD8+ clonal expansion in Susac was seen in TEMRA cells and active patients.

About this clonotype itself: The antigen is unknown.

Sequences were obtained from CD8+ T cells from PBMCs. V usage is TRBV6-1 and J usage is TRBJ1-5, with D tentatively TRBD1 (6 bases). This clonotype originated in a human donor with Susac syndrome. The CDR3 region has the DNA TGTGCCAGCAGTGAGTGGGGGGCGGACAATCAGCCCCAGCATTTT. This translates into CASSEWGADNQPQHF.